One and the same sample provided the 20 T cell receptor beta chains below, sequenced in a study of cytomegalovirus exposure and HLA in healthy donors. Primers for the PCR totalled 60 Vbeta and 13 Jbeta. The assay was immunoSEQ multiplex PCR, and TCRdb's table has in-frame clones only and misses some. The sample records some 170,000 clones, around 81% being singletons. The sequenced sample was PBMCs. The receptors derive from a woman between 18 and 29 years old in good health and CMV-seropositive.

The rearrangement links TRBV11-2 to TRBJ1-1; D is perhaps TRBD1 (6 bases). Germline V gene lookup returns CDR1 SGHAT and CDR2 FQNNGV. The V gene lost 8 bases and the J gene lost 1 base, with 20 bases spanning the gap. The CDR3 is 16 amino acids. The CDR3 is CASERTGSQGNTEAFF. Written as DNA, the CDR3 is TGTGCCAGCGAAAGAACAGGGTCTCAGGGGAACACTGAAGCTTTCTTT.

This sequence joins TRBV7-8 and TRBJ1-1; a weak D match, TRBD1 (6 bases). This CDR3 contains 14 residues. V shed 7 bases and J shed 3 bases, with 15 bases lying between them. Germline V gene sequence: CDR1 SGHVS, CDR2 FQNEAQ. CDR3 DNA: TGTGCCAGCATCGATTCCTACAGGGACACTGAAGCTTTCTTT. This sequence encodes CASIDSYRDTEAFF.

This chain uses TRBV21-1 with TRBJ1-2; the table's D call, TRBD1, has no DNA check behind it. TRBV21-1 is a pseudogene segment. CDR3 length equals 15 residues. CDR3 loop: CASSTGTAAPYGYTF. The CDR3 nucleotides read TGTGCCAGCAGCACCGGGACAGCGGCCCCCTATGGCTACACCTTC.

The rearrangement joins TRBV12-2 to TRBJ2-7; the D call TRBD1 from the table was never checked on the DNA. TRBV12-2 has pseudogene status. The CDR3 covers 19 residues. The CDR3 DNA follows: TGTGCAAGTCGCTTAGCGCTTCCTGGGGGACAGCATCGTTACTACGAGCAGTACTTC. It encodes CASRLALPGGQHRYYEQYF.

The CDR3 spells CASSVEAVGYNEQFF. CDR3 DNA: TGTGCCAGCAGCGTAGAAGCGGTAGGCTACAATGAGCAGTTCTTC. The rearrangement links TRBV9 to TRBJ2-1; perhaps TRBD2 as D (5 bases). The V end was cut by 0 bases, the J end by 3 bases, with 10 bases between. Germline V gene sequence: CDR1 SGDLS, CDR2 YYNGEE. The length of the CDR3 is 15 residues.

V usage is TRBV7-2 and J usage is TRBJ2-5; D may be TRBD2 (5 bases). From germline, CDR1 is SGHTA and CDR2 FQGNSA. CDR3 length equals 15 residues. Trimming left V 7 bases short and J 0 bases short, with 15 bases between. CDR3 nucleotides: TGTGCCAGCACAAACCTACTAGGCTACCAAGAGACCCAGTACTTC. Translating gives CASTNLLGYQETQYF.

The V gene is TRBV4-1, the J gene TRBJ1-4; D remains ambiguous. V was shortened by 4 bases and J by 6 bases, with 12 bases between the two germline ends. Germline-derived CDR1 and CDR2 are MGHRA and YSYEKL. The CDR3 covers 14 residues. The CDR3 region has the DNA TGCGCCAGCAGCCCTGGAGGGTTGGATGAAAAACTGTTTTTT. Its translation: CASSPGGLDEKLFF.

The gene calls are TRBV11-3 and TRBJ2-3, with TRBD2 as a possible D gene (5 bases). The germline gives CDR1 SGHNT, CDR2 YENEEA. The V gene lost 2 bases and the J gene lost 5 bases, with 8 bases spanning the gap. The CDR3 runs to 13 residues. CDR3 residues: CASSLQGRDTQYF. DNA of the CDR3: TGTGCCAGCAGCTTACAAGGGAGAGATACGCAGTATTTT. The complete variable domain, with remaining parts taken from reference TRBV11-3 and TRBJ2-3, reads EAGVVQSPRYKIIEKKQPVAFWCNPISGHNTLYWYLQNLGQGPELLIRYENEEAVDDSQLPKDRFSAERLKGVDSTLKIQPAELGDSAVYLCASSLQGRDTQYFGPGTRLTVL.

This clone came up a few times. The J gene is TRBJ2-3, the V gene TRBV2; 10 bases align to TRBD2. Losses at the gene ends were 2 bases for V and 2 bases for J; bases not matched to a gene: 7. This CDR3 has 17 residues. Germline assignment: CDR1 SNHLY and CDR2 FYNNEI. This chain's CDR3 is CASSELAGVIFTDTQYF. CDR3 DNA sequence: TGTGCCAGCAGTGAACTAGCGGGGGTGATCTTCACAGATACGCAGTATTTT.

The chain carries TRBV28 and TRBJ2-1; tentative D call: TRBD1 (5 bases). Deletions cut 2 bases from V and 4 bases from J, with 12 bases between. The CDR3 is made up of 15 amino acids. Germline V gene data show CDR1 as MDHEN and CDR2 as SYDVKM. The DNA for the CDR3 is TGTGCCAGCAGTTTAGGGTGGGGCTTTTACAATGAGCAGTTCTTC. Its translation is CASSLGWGFYNEQFF.

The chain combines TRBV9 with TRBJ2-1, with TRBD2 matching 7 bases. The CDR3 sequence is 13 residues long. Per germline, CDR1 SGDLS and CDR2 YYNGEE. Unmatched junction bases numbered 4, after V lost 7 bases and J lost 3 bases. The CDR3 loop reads CASSGTNYNEQFF. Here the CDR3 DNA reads TGTGCCAGCTCCGGGACTAACTACAATGAGCAGTTCTTC.

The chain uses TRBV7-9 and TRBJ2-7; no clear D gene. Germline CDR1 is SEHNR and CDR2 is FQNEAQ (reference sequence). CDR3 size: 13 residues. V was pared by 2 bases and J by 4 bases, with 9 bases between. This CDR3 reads CASSLLGGYEQYF. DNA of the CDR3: TGTGCCAGCAGCTTATTAGGCGGTTACGAGCAGTACTTC.

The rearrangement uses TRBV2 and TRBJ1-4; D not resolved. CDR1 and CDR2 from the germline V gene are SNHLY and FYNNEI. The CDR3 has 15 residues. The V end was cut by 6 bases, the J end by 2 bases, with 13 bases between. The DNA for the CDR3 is TGTGCCAGCAGAGCCAACACCGGGACTAATGAAAAACTGTTTTTT. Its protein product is CASRANTGTNEKLFF.

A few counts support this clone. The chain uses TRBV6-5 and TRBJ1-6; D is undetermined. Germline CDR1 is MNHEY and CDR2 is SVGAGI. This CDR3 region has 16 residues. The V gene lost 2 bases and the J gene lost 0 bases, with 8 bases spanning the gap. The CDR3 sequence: CASSYDWSSYNSPLHF. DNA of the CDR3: TGTGCCAGCAGTTACGATTGGAGCTCCTATAATTCACCCCTCCACTTT.

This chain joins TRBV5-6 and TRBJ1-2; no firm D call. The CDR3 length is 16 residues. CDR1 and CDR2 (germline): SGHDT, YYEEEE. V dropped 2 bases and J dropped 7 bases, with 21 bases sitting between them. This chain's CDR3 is CASSFSSDSPPGGYTF. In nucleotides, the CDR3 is TGTGCCAGCAGCTTTTCTTCGGACTCCCCCCCTGGTGGCTACACCTTC.

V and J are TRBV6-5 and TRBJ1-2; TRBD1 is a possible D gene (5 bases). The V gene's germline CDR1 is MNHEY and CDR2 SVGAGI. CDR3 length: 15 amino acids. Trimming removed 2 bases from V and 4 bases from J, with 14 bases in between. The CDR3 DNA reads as TGTGCCAGCAGTTACGCCTCAGGGTCAGGCTATGGCTACACCTTC. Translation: CASSYASGSGYGYTF.

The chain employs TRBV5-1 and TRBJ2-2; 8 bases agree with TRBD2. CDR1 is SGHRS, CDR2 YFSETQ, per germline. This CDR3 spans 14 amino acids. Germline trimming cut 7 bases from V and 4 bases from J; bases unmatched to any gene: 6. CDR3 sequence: CASLSGGPTGELFF. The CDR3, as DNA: TGCGCCAGCTTGAGCGGGGGACCCACCGGGGAGCTGTTTTTT. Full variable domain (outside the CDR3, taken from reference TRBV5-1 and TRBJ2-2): KAGVTQTPRYLIKTRGQQVTLSCSPISGHRSVSWYQQTPGQGLQFLFEYFSETQRNKGNFPGRFSGRQFSNSRSEMNVSTLELGDSALYLCASLSGGPTGELFFGEGSRLTVL.

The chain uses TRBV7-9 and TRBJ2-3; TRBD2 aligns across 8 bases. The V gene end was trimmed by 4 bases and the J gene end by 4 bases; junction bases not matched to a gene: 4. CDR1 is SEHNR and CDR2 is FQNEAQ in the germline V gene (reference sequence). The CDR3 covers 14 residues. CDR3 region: CASSSRGVPDTQYF. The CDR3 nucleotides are TGTGCCAGCAGCTCGCGGGGGGTCCCAGATACGCAGTATTTT.

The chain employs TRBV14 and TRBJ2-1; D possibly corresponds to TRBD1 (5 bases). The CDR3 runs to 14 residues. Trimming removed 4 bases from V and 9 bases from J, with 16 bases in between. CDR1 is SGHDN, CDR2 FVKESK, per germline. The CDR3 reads CASSLTPGFGEQFF. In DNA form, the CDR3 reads TGTGCCAGCAGCCTGACCCCAGGGTTCGGTGAGCAGTTCTTC.

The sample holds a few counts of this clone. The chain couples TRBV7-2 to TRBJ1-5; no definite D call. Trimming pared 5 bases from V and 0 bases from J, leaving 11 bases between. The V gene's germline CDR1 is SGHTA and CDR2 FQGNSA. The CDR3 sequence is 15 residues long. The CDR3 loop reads CASSVVVNSNQPQHF. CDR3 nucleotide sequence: TGTGCCAGCAGCGTCGTAGTAAATAGCAATCAGCCCCAGCATTTT.